This entry lists 32 T cell receptor beta chains sequenced from one sample in a study of PD-1 blockade in classical Hodgkin lymphoma. Sequencing was performed with immunoSEQ multiplex PCR; in TCRdb, only in-frame clones are kept and a portion is missing. The sample has about 40,000 clones, 85% to 90% seen once. Patients all relapsed after autologous stem cell transplantation, and there was variation in brentuximab vedotin exposure. The sequenced sample was peripheral blood mononuclear cells (PBMCs), obtained at baseline. The receptors shown here come from a human donor with classical Hodgkin lymphoma.

This clone has just one count. V is TRBV15 and J is TRBJ2-7, with D hard to call. This CDR3 spans 15 amino acids. Deletions cut 1 base from V and 6 bases from J, with 16 bases between. Germline lookup yields CDR1 LNHNV and CDR2 YYDKDF (reference sequence). The CDR3 loop reads CATSRAPLLGAEQYF. In DNA form, the CDR3 reads TGTGCCACCAGCAGAGCCCCGCTCCTAGGAGCCGAGCAGTACTTC.

The CDR3 DNA reads TGTGCCAGCTCATTGGGACAGGACAGCACCGGGGAGCTGTTTTTT. This translates into CASSLGQDSTGELFF. This chain joins TRBV18 and TRBJ2-2; 8 bases fit TRBD1. The length of the CDR3 is 15 residues. The V gene end was trimmed by 5 bases and the J gene end by 4 bases; junction bases not matched to a gene: 6. Germline lookup yields CDR1 KGHSH and CDR2 LQKENI.

The chain couples TRBV30 to TRBJ2-7; weak D call: TRBD1 (6 bases). From germline, CDR1 is GTSNPN and CDR2 SVGIG (reference sequence). V lost 6 bases, J lost 3 bases, and 9 bases lay in between. This CDR3 region has 11 residues. CDR3 region: CACTGFYEQYF. As DNA, the CDR3 is TGTGCCTGTACAGGGTTCTACGAGCAGTACTTC.

This clone was picked up one time. The CDR3 spells CASSNRDNEQFF. CDR3 sequence (DNA): TGTGCCAGCAGCAACAGGGACAATGAGCAGTTCTTC. The V and J genes are TRBV6-6 and TRBJ2-1; perhaps TRBD1 as D (6 bases). The CDR3 runs 12 residues. Trimming removed 6 bases from V and 5 bases from J, with 8 bases in between. Germline lookup yields CDR1 MNHNY and CDR2 SVGAGI (reference sequence).

A note on this clone: Its ends do not fully match the called genes, so a read error is possible. V and J are TRBV7-7 and TRBJ2-1; 10 nucleotides align to TRBD2. Looked up from germline, CDR1 is SSHAT and CDR2 is FNYEAQ (reference sequence). The CDR3 has 17 amino acids. Written as DNA, the CDR3 is TGTGCTAGCAGCTTATCGGCCGGGACTAGCGTACACAATGAGCAGTTCTTC. Its translation: CASSLSAGTSVHNEQFF.

The chain carries TRBV5-4 and TRBJ1-1, with 7 bases identical to TRBD1. The CDR3 covers 14 residues. V was clipped by 4 bases and J by 1 base; unmatched bases: 4. The germline V gene has CDR1 SGHNT and CDR2 YYREEE (reference sequence). CDR3 DNA: TGTGCCAGCAGCCGACAGGGATGGAACACTGAAGCTTTCTTT. Translation: CASSRQGWNTEAFF.

The V and J genes are TRBV29-1 and TRBJ2-7, with D maybe TRBD1 (6 bases). Germline lookup yields CDR1 SQVTM and CDR2 ANQGSEA. The CDR3 sequence is 13 residues long. V lost 6 bases and J 2 bases, leaving 14 bases between the germline ends. The CDR3 reads CSVDPGEPYEQYF. In DNA, the CDR3 is TGCAGCGTGGACCCAGGGGAACCCTACGAGCAGTACTTC.

This chain connects TRBV7-2 to TRBJ2-5, with D tentatively TRBD1 or TRBD2 (5 bases each). The CDR3 extends over 14 amino acids. The V gene's germline CDR1 is SGHTA and CDR2 FQGNSA. V lost 5 bases, J lost 1 base, and 11 bases lay in between. This CDR3 reads CASSPWGSQETQYF. The CDR3 DNA reads TGTGCCAGCAGCCCATGGGGGTCCCAAGAGACCCAGTACTTC.

This chain joins TRBV7-9 and TRBJ1-6; D remains unclear. V was trimmed by 2 bases and J by 8 bases, leaving 10 bases between them. The germline gives CDR1 SEHNR, CDR2 FQNEAQ (reference sequence). The CDR3 spans 14 residues. In DNA, the CDR3 is TGTGCCAGCAGCTTAACGGGGAAGGATTCACCCCTCCACTTT. Translated, it gives CASSLTGKDSPLHF.

The chain uses TRBV21-1 and TRBJ2-5; whether TRBD1, the table's D call, matches the DNA was not checked. TRBV21-1 is an annotated pseudogene. The CDR3 spans 13 residues. The CDR3, as DNA: TGTGCCAGCAGCACGGACAGGGAAGAGACCCAGTACTTC. It is translated as CASSTDREETQYF.

The chain recombines TRBV30 with TRBJ1-2; D unclear. The CDR3 spans 14 residues. Per germline, CDR1 GTSNPN and CDR2 SVGIG (reference sequence). V was pared by 1 base and J by 5 bases, with 14 bases between. Written as DNA, the CDR3 is TGTGCCTGGAGTGGTAGGAGTCTTCGGTATGGCTACACCTTC. Amino acids: CAWSGRSLRYGYTF.

The V call is TRBV2, the J call TRBJ1-6; D gene uncertain. The CDR3 contains 14 residues. Germline V gene sequence: CDR1 SNHLY, CDR2 FYNNEI. V was cut by 8 bases and J by 0 bases, with 8 bases left in between. The CDR3 here is CASGRSSYNSPLHF. The CDR3 coding sequence is TGTGCCAGCGGAAGGAGCTCCTATAATTCACCCCTCCACTTT.

The chain employs TRBV2 and TRBJ2-1, with D possibly being TRBD1 or TRBD2 (5 bases each). The V end was cut by 5 bases, the J end by 0 bases, with 11 bases between. CDR1 and CDR2 (germline): SNHLY, FYNNEI. The CDR3 runs to 15 residues. In DNA form, the CDR3 reads TGTGCCAGCAGTCTAGAGGGGAGCTCCTACAATGAGCAGTTCTTC. It yields the protein CASSLEGSSYNEQFF.

This chain joins TRBV28 and TRBJ2-7; D gene ambiguous. Germline lookup yields CDR1 MDHEN and CDR2 SYDVKM. The V and J ends lost 4 bases and 2 bases respectively, with 3 bases between them. The CDR3 contains 11 residues. This CDR3 reads CASSWAYEQYF. The CDR3 nucleotides are TGTGCCAGCAGTTGGGCCTACGAGCAGTACTTC. The entire variable domain, with the rest obtained from reference TRBV28 and TRBJ2-7, is as follows: DVKVTQSSRYLVKRTGEKVFLECVQDMDHENMFWYRQDPGLGLRLIYFSYDVKMKEKGDIPEGYSVSREKKERFSLILESASTNQTSMYLCASSWAYEQYFGPGTRLTVT.

This chain uses TRBV6-5 with TRBJ2-5; 8 bases line up with TRBD1. In germline, CDR1 is MNHEY, CDR2 SVGAGI. The CDR3 runs 15 residues. Trimming removed 5 bases from V and 4 bases from J; junction bases left unmatched: 9. The CDR3 coding sequence is TGTGCCAGCAGTCTACAACAGGGGGTTGGAGAGACCCAGTACTTC. It translates to CASSLQQGVGETQYF.

The chain joins TRBV7-6 to TRBJ2-7; maybe TRBD1 (6 bases). V dropped 2 bases and J dropped 4 bases, with 15 bases sitting between them. In germline, CDR1 is SGHVS, CDR2 FNYEAQ. The CDR3 totals 15 residues. CDR3 nucleotide sequence: TGTGCCAGCAGCTTATACAGGGATAGGGGATACGAGCAGTACTTC. Amino acid sequence: CASSLYRDRGYEQYF.

The chain employs TRBV7-2 and TRBJ2-5; 11 bases are shared with TRBD2. V was clipped by 6 bases and J by 2 bases; unmatched bases: 5. In germline, CDR1 is SGHTA, CDR2 FQGNSA. The CDR3 has 15 amino acids. The CDR3 sequence is CASSPGTSGQETQYF. CDR3 DNA sequence: TGTGCCAGCAGTCCCGGGACTAGCGGTCAAGAGACCCAGTACTTC.

This chain uses TRBV6-5 with TRBJ2-7; D may be TRBD2 (7 bases). The CDR3 contains 15 residues. V lost 2 bases to trimming and J lost 2 bases, with 13 bases between them. Germline V lookup: CDR1 MNHEY, CDR2 SVGAGI. The CDR3 sequence is CASSYEGGGTYEQYF. CDR3 nucleotide sequence: TGTGCCAGCAGTTACGAAGGGGGGGGCACCTACGAGCAGTACTTC.

The chain employs TRBV4-3 and TRBJ1-4; D call uncertain. The CDR3 sequence is 13 residues long. Germline-derived CDR1 and CDR2 are LGHNA and YSLEER. V was trimmed by 4 bases and J by 7 bases, leaving 10 bases between them. CDR3 bases: TGCGCCAGCAGCCTAGGCCCCCTTGAAAAACTGTTTTTT. This codes for CASSLGPLEKLFF.

The chain combines TRBV19 with TRBJ2-3; TRBD1 might be the D (7 bases). The CDR3 totals 21 residues. Deletions cut 5 bases from V and 1 base from J, with 31 bases between. CDR1 and CDR2 (germline): LNHDA, SQIVND (reference sequence). DNA of the CDR3: TGTGCCAGTAGTGGCCCAGTGGGAGGCTCCGGACAGGAGCATCGCACAGATACGCAGTATTTT. Protein sequence: CASSGPVGGSGQEHRTDTQYF.

V is TRBV7-3 and J is TRBJ2-1, with D possibly being TRBD2 (6 bases). Germline CDR1 SGHTA, CDR2 FQGTGA. Between the trimmed V and J ends, which lost 2 bases and 4 bases, there was a span of 12 bases. The CDR3 length is 15 residues. CDR3 in DNA: TGTGCCAGCAGCTTATCCGGGACTCAGTACAATGAGCAGTTCTTC. This translates into CASSLSGTQYNEQFF.

CDR3 residues: CASSYRDRQFF. Written as DNA, the CDR3 is TGTGCCAGCAGCTACCGGGACAGACAGTTCTTC. The chain couples TRBV5-4 to TRBJ2-1; 7 bases are a match to TRBD1. Germline loops: CDR1 SGHNT, CDR2 YYREEE (reference sequence). The CDR3 length is 11 residues. V lost 3 bases to trimming and J lost 13 bases; unmatched junction nucleotides: 4.

The chain carries TRBV25-1 and TRBJ1-4; D ambiguous. Looked up from germline, CDR1 is MGHDK and CDR2 is SYGVNS. The CDR3 has 16 amino acids. The V and J ends lost 0 bases and 0 bases respectively, with 8 bases between them. CDR3 amino acids: CASSEYTEATNEKLFF. The CDR3 DNA sequence: TGTGCCAGCAGTGAATATACAGAAGCAACTAATGAAAAACTGTTTTTT.

V is TRBV11-2 and J is TRBJ2-2, with 7 nucleotides matching TRBD2. Germline lookup yields CDR1 SGHAT and CDR2 FQNNGV. The length of the CDR3 is 15 residues. The junction had 8 bases not matched to a gene; V was cut back by 5 bases and J by 5 bases. The CDR3 sequence: CASSRSGNPTGELFF. CDR3 DNA: TGTGCCAGCAGCCGAAGCGGGAATCCGACCGGGGAGCTGTTTTTT.

The chain recombines TRBV4-2 with TRBJ2-7; D remains ambiguous. V shed 4 bases and J shed 0 bases, with 10 bases lying between them. There are 14 residues in the CDR3. Germline values: CDR1 LGHNA, CDR2 YNFKEQ. The CDR3 reads CASSRALSSYEQYF. In DNA form, the CDR3 reads TGTGCCAGCAGCCGAGCACTGAGCTCCTACGAGCAGTACTTC.

The chain couples TRBV5-1 to TRBJ2-5, with 8 bases matching TRBD1. CDR1 is SGHRS and CDR2 is YFSETQ in the germline V gene. Losses at the gene ends were 3 bases for V and 4 bases for J; bases not matched to a gene: 5. The CDR3 length is 14 residues. In DNA form, the CDR3 reads TGCGCCAGCAGCTCCGGTCAGGGGGCAGAGACCCAGTACTTC. It specifies CASSSGQGAETQYF.

The chain combines TRBV28 with TRBJ2-1, with 8 bases fitting TRBD2. The junction had 17 bases not matched to a gene; V was cut back by 4 bases and J by 0 bases. The CDR3 runs 20 residues. Germline CDR1 is MDHEN and CDR2 is SYDVKM. As DNA, the CDR3 is TGTGCCAGCAGTTCCTCAAGTGGCCTACTAGCGGCAAGCTCCTACAATGAGCAGTTCTTC. Residues: CASSSSSGLLAASSYNEQFF.

The table lists this clone with a few counts. The chain combines TRBV19 with TRBJ2-1, with 7 nucleotides matching TRBD2. Germline loops: CDR1 LNHDA, CDR2 SQIVND (reference sequence). This CDR3 spans 16 amino acids. V was pared by 3 bases and J by 6 bases, with 11 bases of the junction left unmatched. The CDR3 region is CASSMRPRGEVNEQFF. The CDR3 DNA follows: TGTGCCAGTAGTATGCGGCCACGGGGGGAGGTCAATGAGCAGTTCTTC.

The chain combines TRBV5-1 with TRBJ1-1; D possibly corresponds to TRBD1 (5 bases). The germline CDR1 and CDR2 sequences are SGHRS and YFSETQ. The CDR3 sequence is 15 residues long. V was trimmed by 2 bases and J by 1 base, leaving 12 bases between them. Here the CDR3 reads CASSLPRTGNTEAFF. The CDR3, as DNA: TGCGCCAGCAGCTTACCACGAACAGGGAACACTGAAGCTTTCTTT. Full variable domain (outside the CDR3, taken from reference TRBV5-1 and TRBJ1-1): KAGVTQTPRYLIKTRGQQVTLSCSPISGHRSVSWYQQTPGQGLQFLFEYFSETQRNKGNFPGRFSGRQFSNSRSEMNVSTLELGDSALYLCASSLPRTGNTEAFFGQGTRLTVV.

The chain is built from TRBV5-4 and TRBJ2-3; no firm D call. V was shortened by 1 base and J by 5 bases, with 8 bases between the two germline ends. The CDR3 covers 13 residues. Looked up from germline, CDR1 is SGHNT and CDR2 is YYREEE (reference sequence). For the CDR3, the DNA is TGTGCCAGCAGCTTGAAAGAAGTAGATACGCAGTATTTT. Residues: CASSLKEVDTQYF. Using reference TRBV5-4 and TRBJ2-3 for the parts outside the CDR3, the full variable domain is ETGVTQSPTHLIKTRGQQVTLRCSSQSGHNTVSWYQQALGQGPQFIFQYYREEENGRGNFPPRFSGLQFPNYSSELNVNALELDDSALYLCASSLKEVDTQYFGPGTRLTVL.

This sequence joins TRBV6-9 and TRBJ2-7; 12 bases align to TRBD2. CDR1 is MNHGY, CDR2 SVAAGI, per germline. V shed 8 bases, J shed 3 bases, and the junction held 2 bases outside the gene matches. The CDR3 contains 13 residues. CDR3: CASLTSGSYEQYF. CDR3 sequence (DNA): TGTGCCAGCCTGACTAGCGGGAGCTACGAGCAGTACTTC.

The rearrangement links TRBV6-1 to TRBJ1-1; D might be TRBD1 (6 bases). Germline V CDR1 and CDR2: MNHNS, SASEGT. V lost 2 bases, J lost 1 base, and 11 bases lay in between. The CDR3 spans 15 residues. The CDR3 nucleotides are TGTGCCAGCAGTGAACTCGCGACAGGGAACACTGAAGCTTTCTTT. It translates to CASSELATGNTEAFF.